Presented here are 22 T cell receptor beta chains from one specimen sequenced in a study of T-cell memory formation after mild COVID-19. MiXCR was run by TCRdb on the 5' RACE reads, yielding one entry per CDR3 protein. The sample lists 350,000 to 500,000 distinct CDR3 sequences, 20% occurring once. The sample consisted of PBMCs or a T cell subset sorted from them (not recorded which). The receptors shown here come from an adult woman who had mild COVID-19 (a few samples of this study predate the infection). Cell type and time point are not known.

This chain links TRBV12-3 or TRBV12-4 with TRBJ2-7; 7 bases agree with TRBD1. This CDR3 is 14 amino acids long. V lost 6 bases and J lost 2; bases outside the gene matches: 7. The CDR3 reads CASSRQGGPYEQYF. CDR3 in DNA: TGTGCCAGCAGCCGACAGGGTGGACCCTACGAGCAGTACTTC.

The table lists this clonotype with a few counts. The chain is built from TRBV7-9 and TRBJ2-1; D remains unclear. V lost 1 base to trimming and J lost 6 bases, with 13 bases between them. There are 15 residues in the CDR3. Germline V gene sequence: CDR1 SEHNR, CDR2 FQNEAQ (reference sequence). CDR3 in amino acids: CASSLVETPFNEQFF. As DNA, the CDR3 is TGTGCCAGCAGCTTAGTAGAGACCCCTTTCAATGAGCAGTTCTTC.

This chain joins TRBV6-5 and TRBJ1-3; D unclear. Trimming removed 6 bases from V and 4 bases from J, with 10 bases in between. Germline V lookup: CDR1 MNHEY, CDR2 SVGAGI. The CDR3 has 13 amino acids. The CDR3 loop reads CASRRLLGNTIYF. The CDR3 nucleotides are TGTGCCAGCAGAAGACTTTTGGGAAACACCATATATTTT.

This clonotype showed up just a few times. The V gene is TRBV7-3, the J gene TRBJ2-2, with D tentatively TRBD2 (6 bases). The CDR3 is 14 amino acids. The germline V gene encodes CDR1 SGHTA and CDR2 FQGTGA. Trimming stripped 5 bases from V and 7 bases from J, with 14 bases between. This CDR3 reads CASSRDSLIGELFF. For the CDR3, the DNA is TGTGCCAGCAGCCGGGACTCCCTCATCGGGGAGCTGTTTTTT. Complete variable domain (other parts from reference TRBV7-3 and TRBJ2-2): GAGVSQTPSNKVTEKGKYVELRCDPISGHTALYWYRQSLGQGPEFLIYFQGTGAADDSGLPNDRFFAVRPEGSVSTLKIQRTERGDSAVYLCASSRDSLIGELFFGEGSRLTVL.

This clonotype has a count of ten or more. The J gene is TRBJ2-1, the V gene TRBV9; D gene ambiguous. V shed 0 bases and J shed 5 bases, with 12 bases lying between them. The germline CDR1 and CDR2 sequences are SGDLS and YYNGEE. This CDR3 is built from 15 residues. The CDR3 protein is CASSVGRHLNNEQFF. The CDR3 nucleotides are TGTGCCAGCAGCGTAGGGCGGCACCTAAACAATGAGCAGTTCTTC.

This clonotype was counted only a few times. V gene TRBV12-3 or TRBV12-4 combines with J gene TRBJ1-2; a weak D match, TRBD1 (5 bases). Trimming pared 5 bases from V and 4 bases from J, leaving 11 bases between. The CDR3 is made up of 13 amino acids. CDR3: CASSEDRFYGYTF. CDR3 nucleotide sequence: TGTGCCAGCAGTGAAGACAGATTCTATGGCTACACCTTC.

This clonotype was detected a few times. The V call is TRBV4-3, the J call TRBJ1-5, with D hard to call. V was shortened by 0 bases and J by 4 bases, with 4 bases between the two germline ends. This CDR3 comprises 13 residues. The V gene's germline CDR1 is LGHNA and CDR2 YSLEER. For the CDR3, the DNA is TGCGCCAGCAGCCAAGATGGGAATCAGCCCCAGCATTTT. The encoded protein is CASSQDGNQPQHF.

V usage is TRBV24-1 and J usage is TRBJ2-1; D ambiguous. CDR1 is KGHDR, CDR2 SFDVKD, per germline. The V end lost 1 base, the J end lost 7 bases, and 10 bases lay between the germline ends. This CDR3 region has 14 residues. This CDR3 reads CATSDFRLPNEQFF. The CDR3 DNA is TGTGCCACCAGTGATTTTCGACTCCCGAATGAGCAGTTCTTC.

This clonotype was recorded only once. The chain recombines TRBV29-1 with TRBJ2-5; 12 bases match TRBD2. V gave up 4 bases and J gave up 7 bases; unmatched junction bases: 10. Looked up from germline, CDR1 is SQVTM and CDR2 is ANQGSEA. The length of the CDR3 is 15 residues. CDR3 in amino acids: CSVGITSGGSRTQYF. CDR3 coding DNA: TGCAGCGTTGGTATTACTAGCGGGGGGTCGAGGACCCAGTACTTC.

The chain links TRBV4-1 to TRBJ2-2; 9 bases align to TRBD1. CDR3 length: 17 amino acids. V was clipped by 1 base and J by 5 bases; unmatched bases: 8. CDR1 and CDR2 (germline): MGHRA, YSYEKL. The CDR3 sequence is CASSQVWGQGRTGELFF. In DNA, the CDR3 is TGCGCCAGCAGCCAAGTCTGGGGACAGGGTCGGACCGGGGAGCTGTTTTTT.

This clonotype was seen a handful of times. The chain joins TRBV7-9 to TRBJ2-7; D perhaps matches TRBD2 (6 bases). This CDR3 spans 15 amino acids. Germline CDR1 SEHNR, CDR2 FQNEAQ (reference sequence). Trimming removed 1 base from V and 5 bases from J, with 15 bases in between. The CDR3 region is CASSLGVREWDEQYF. The CDR3 DNA sequence: TGTGCCAGCAGCTTAGGCGTTCGGGAGTGGGACGAGCAGTACTTC.

This clonotype was picked up a small number of times. The chain employs TRBV20-1 and TRBJ2-7; 9 nucleotides align to TRBD1. Germline trimming cut 2 bases from V and 5 bases from J; bases unmatched to any gene: 7. Germline-derived CDR1 and CDR2 are DFQATT and SNEGSKA (reference sequence). The CDR3 is made up of 14 amino acids. CDR3 loop: CSARTGTGWNEQYF. CDR3 nucleotide sequence: TGCAGTGCTAGAACCGGGACAGGGTGGAACGAGCAGTACTTC.

The chain links TRBV14 to TRBJ2-6, with a weak D call TRBD1 (5 bases). There are 17 residues in the CDR3. Germline V gene sequence: CDR1 SGHDN, CDR2 FVKESK. The V gene lost 6 bases and the J gene lost 0 bases, with 15 bases spanning the gap. CDR3 residues: CASSRFRQTSGANVLTF. The DNA for the CDR3 is TGTGCCAGCAGTCGTTTTCGACAGACCTCTGGGGCCAACGTCCTGACTTTC.

This chain connects TRBV19 to TRBJ1-5; no definite D call. Germline V lookup: CDR1 LNHDA, CDR2 SQIVND (reference sequence). Trimming cost V 3 bases and J 4 bases, with 4 bases left between them. This CDR3 region has 12 residues. In DNA, the CDR3 is TGTGCCAGTAGTATGGTGAATCAGCCCCAGCATTTT. Protein: CASSMVNQPQHF. Combining the CDR3 with reference TRBV19 and TRBJ1-5 gives the whole variable domain DGGITQSPKYLFRKEGQNVTLSCEQNLNHDAMYWYRQDPGQGLRLIYYSQIVNDFQKGDIAEGYSVSREKKESFPLTVTSAQKNPTAFYLCASSMVNQPQHFGDGTRLSIL.

This clonotype was recorded a few times. The chain recombines TRBV7-9 with TRBJ2-3; 11 bases fit TRBD2. Germline loops: CDR1 SEHNR, CDR2 FQNEAQ (reference sequence). V lost 6 bases and J lost 1; bases outside the gene matches: 12. The CDR3 consists of 18 residues. The chain's CDR3 is CASRSPPSGRTGTDTQYF. CDR3 in DNA: TGTGCCAGCAGGTCGCCGCCTAGCGGGAGGACGGGCACAGATACGCAGTATTTT.

This clonotype was recorded a few times. CDR3 nucleotides: TGTGCCAGCAGCTTGGAAAGCGGGGGGGGCACAGATACGCAGTATTTT. Translation gives CASSLESGGGTDTQYF. The J gene is TRBJ2-3, the V gene TRBV7-3, with 10 bases matching TRBD2. Germline CDR1 SGHTA, CDR2 FQGTGA. V shed 3 bases, J shed 1 base, and the junction held 4 bases outside the gene matches. CDR3 size: 16 residues. The full variable domain, in which reference TRBV7-3 and TRBJ2-3 provide the parts outside the CDR3, is GAGVSQTPSNKVTEKGKYVELRCDPISGHTALYWYRQSLGQGPEFLIYFQGTGAADDSGLPNDRFFAVRPEGSVSTLKIQRTERGDSAVYLCASSLESGGGTDTQYFGPGTRLTVL.

This clonotype was seen a few times. This chain joins TRBV12-3 or TRBV12-4 and TRBJ1-6; tentatively, D is TRBD1 (5 bases). Trimming removed 5 bases from V and 13 bases from J, with 12 bases in between. This CDR3 region has 12 residues. CDR3 residues: CASSQGWGPLHF. CDR3 DNA: TGTGCCAGCAGTCAGGGCTGGGGTCCCCTCCACTTT.

This clonotype was detected only a few times. The V and J genes are TRBV6-5 and TRBJ2-7; tentatively, D is TRBD2 (5 bases). This CDR3 spans 17 amino acids. Trimming took off 0 bases at V and 0 bases at J, with 15 bases between the two ends. Germline V gene lookup returns CDR1 MNHEY and CDR2 SVGAGI. CDR3 loop: CASSYSSGGSYSYEQYF. CDR3 nucleotides: TGTGCCAGCAGTTACTCGAGTGGCGGGTCATACTCCTACGAGCAGTACTTC.

The chain is built from TRBV12-3 or TRBV12-4 and TRBJ1-5; 7 bases are a match to TRBD1. This CDR3 region has 16 residues. The junction had 14 bases not matched to a gene; V was cut back by 5 bases and J by 7 bases. DNA of the CDR3: TGTGCCAGCAGTCAGGGGGGGCGCGTCAGAGCACAGCCCCAGCATTTT. This sequence encodes CASSQGGRVRAQPQHF.

The rearrangement joins TRBV2 to TRBJ1-5; 8 nucleotides align to TRBD1. Germline CDR1 reads SNHLY; CDR2 reads FYNNEI. The CDR3 is made up of 16 amino acids. Unmatched junction bases numbered 9, after V lost 4 bases and J lost 4 bases. As DNA, the CDR3 is TGTGCCAGCAGTGGGTGGACAGGGCTCGGAAATCAGCCCCAGCATTTT. As protein: CASSGWTGLGNQPQHF.

CDR3 bases: TGTGCCAGCAGTAATCGGGGTAACGAAGATGAAAAACTGTTTTTT. Its protein product is CASSNRGNEDEKLFF. This sequence joins TRBV6-6 and TRBJ1-4, with D unresolved. This CDR3 spans 15 amino acids. Trimming took 5 bases from V and 6 from J, leaving 16 bases between them. Germline CDR1 is MNHNY and CDR2 is SVGAGI (reference sequence).

This chain connects TRBV20-1 to TRBJ2-1; D might be TRBD1 or TRBD2, each matching 5 bases. The length of the CDR3 is 12 residues. Germline V gene data show CDR1 as DFQATT and CDR2 as SNEGSKA (reference sequence). Trimming removed 6 bases from V and 3 bases from J, with 9 bases in between. The CDR3 loop is CSAQRGYNEQFF. CDR3 bases: TGCAGTGCCCAGAGGGGCTACAATGAGCAGTTCTTC.